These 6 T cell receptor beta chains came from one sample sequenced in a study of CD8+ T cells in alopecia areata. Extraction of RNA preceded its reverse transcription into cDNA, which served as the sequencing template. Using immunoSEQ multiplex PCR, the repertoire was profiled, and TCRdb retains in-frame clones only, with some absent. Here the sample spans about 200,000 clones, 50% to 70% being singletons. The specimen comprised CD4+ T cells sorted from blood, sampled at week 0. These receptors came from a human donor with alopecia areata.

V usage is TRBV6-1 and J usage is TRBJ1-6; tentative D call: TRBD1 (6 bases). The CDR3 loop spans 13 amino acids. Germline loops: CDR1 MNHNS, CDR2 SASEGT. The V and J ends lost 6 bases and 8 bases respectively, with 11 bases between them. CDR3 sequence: CASRPGVDSPLHF. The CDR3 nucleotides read TGTGCCAGCAGGCCAGGGGTGGATTCACCCCTCCACTTT.

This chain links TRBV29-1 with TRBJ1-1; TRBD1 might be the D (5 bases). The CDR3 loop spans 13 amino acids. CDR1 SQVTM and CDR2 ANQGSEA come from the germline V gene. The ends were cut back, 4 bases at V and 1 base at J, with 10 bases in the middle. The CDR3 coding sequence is TGCAGCGTTGCCCACGGACAGAACACTGAAGCTTTCTTT. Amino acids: CSVAHGQNTEAFF.

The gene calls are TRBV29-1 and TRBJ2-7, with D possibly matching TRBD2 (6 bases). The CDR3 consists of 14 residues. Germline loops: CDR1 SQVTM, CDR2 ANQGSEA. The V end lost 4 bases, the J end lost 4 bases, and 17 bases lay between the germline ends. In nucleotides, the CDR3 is TGCAGCGTTGGAAAGGGTTTGGAGGGGTACGAGCAGTACTTC. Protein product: CSVGKGLEGYEQYF.

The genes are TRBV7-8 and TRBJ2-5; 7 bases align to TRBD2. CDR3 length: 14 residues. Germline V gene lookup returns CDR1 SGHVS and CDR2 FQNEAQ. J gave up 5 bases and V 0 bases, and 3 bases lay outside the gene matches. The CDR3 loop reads CASSLASGPETQYF. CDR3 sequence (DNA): TGTGCCAGCAGCTTAGCTAGCGGGCCGGAGACCCAGTACTTC.

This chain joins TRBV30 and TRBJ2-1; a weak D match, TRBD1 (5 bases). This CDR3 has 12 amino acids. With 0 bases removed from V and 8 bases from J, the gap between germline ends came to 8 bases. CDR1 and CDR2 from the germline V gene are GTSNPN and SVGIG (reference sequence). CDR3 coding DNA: TGTGCCTGGAGTGTACAGGTCCATGAGCAGTTCTTC. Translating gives CAWSVQVHEQFF.

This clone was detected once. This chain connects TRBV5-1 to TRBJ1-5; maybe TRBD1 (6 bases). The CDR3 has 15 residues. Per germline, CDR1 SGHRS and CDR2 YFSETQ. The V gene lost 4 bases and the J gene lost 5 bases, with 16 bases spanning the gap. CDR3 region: CASSDSGTPDQPQHF. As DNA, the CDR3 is TGCGCCAGCAGCGACTCCGGGACACCAGATCAGCCCCAGCATTTT.